The next 19 T cell receptor beta chains were all read from a single sample in a study of T cells in Graves' hyperthyroidism and ophthalmopathy. TCR beta CDR3 regions were amplified from RNA. HTBI primers were employed in a first-round RT-PCR of the TCR CDR3. Each CDR3 protein gets one entry after TCRdb re-called the multiplex PCR reads with MiXCR. The table lists some 600,000 distinct CDR3 sequences, around 14% of them singletons. Sample: blood. These receptors were taken from a woman between 25 and 40 years old with Graves' hyperthyroidism that later progressed to Graves' ophthalmopathy.

This clonotype turned up a few times. The rearrangement links TRBV25-1 to TRBJ1-2; D not certain. This CDR3 has 12 residues. Trimming pared 9 bases from V and 4 bases from J, leaving 12 bases between. From germline, CDR1 is MGHDK and CDR2 SYGVNS. CDR3 DNA: TGTGCCAGTCAAGGGTCCGTCTATGGCTACACCTTC. It translates to CASQGSVYGYTF.

This clonotype has at least ten counts. A much larger clone sits a single nucleotide away, making a read error possible. The chain has TRBV2 and TRBJ1-2; D ambiguous. CDR1 and CDR2 from the germline V gene are SNHLY and FYNNEI. Between the trimmed V and J ends, which lost 1 base and 7 bases, there was a span of 4 bases. This CDR3 has 11 amino acids. Here the CDR3 reads CASSEVCGYTF. CDR3 coding DNA: TGTGCCAGCAGTGAAGTCTGTGGCTACACCTTC.

This clonotype was detected many times. The chain joins TRBV11-2 to TRBJ2-3; D possibly corresponds to TRBD2 (5 bases). This CDR3 has 14 amino acids. Germline CDR1 is SGHAT and CDR2 is FQNNGV. The V end was cut by 3 bases, the J end by 6 bases, with 13 bases between. The CDR3 sequence is CASSFNGVVDTQYF. CDR3 sequence (DNA): TGTGCCAGCAGCTTCAACGGGGTCGTGGATACGCAGTATTTT.

This clonotype appeared a few times. The rearrangement uses TRBV7-9 and TRBJ1-3, with TRBD1 matching 7 bases. The CDR3 contains 16 residues. With 5 bases clipped from V and 0 bases from J, the junction kept 7 bases outside the gene matches. Germline-derived CDR1 and CDR2 are SEHNR and FQNEAQ (reference sequence). The CDR3 reads CASSPPGQFSGNTIYF. The CDR3 nucleotides are TGTGCCAGCAGCCCCCCGGGACAGTTCTCTGGAAACACCATATATTTT.

This chain links TRBV5-1 with TRBJ2-2, with TRBD1 as a possible D gene (5 bases). CDR3 length: 16 amino acids. The V end lost 4 bases, the J end lost 2 bases, and 15 bases lay between the germline ends. CDR1 and CDR2 (germline): SGHRS, YFSETQ. The CDR3 nucleotides are TGCGCCAGCAGCGAGAGGACAAGGCGCAACACCGGGGAGCTGTTTTTT. Amino acids: CASSERTRRNTGELFF. Together with reference TRBV5-1 and TRBJ2-2, the CDR3 gives the full variable domain: KAGVTQTPRYLIKTRGQQVTLSCSPISGHRSVSWYQQTPGQGLQFLFEYFSETQRNKGNFPGRFSGRQFSNSRSEMNVSTLELGDSALYLCASSERTRRNTGELFFGEGSRLTVL.

This clonotype was seen a handful of times. This chain links TRBV4-1 with TRBJ1-2; D is ambiguous. Germline assignment: CDR1 MGHRA and CDR2 YSYEKL. There are 13 residues in the CDR3. The V and J ends lost 1 base and 7 bases respectively, with 10 bases between them. CDR3 protein: CASSQVGLRGYTF. CDR3 bases: TGCGCCAGCAGCCAAGTCGGGCTTCGTGGCTACACCTTC.

This clonotype was observed many times. The V call is TRBV12-3 or TRBV12-4, the J call TRBJ1-1; weak D call: TRBD1 (6 bases). This CDR3 is built from 13 residues. V lost 5 bases and J 0 bases, leaving 7 bases between the germline ends. CDR3 loop: CASSPGVNTEAFF. Here the CDR3 DNA reads TGTGCCAGCAGTCCAGGGGTGAACACTGAAGCTTTCTTT.

This clonotype showed up many times. V and J are TRBV2 and TRBJ2-1; D gene uncertain. The CDR3 runs 14 residues. V was clipped by 4 bases and J by 1 base, with 8 bases between them. CDR1 is SNHLY and CDR2 is FYNNEI in the germline V gene. CDR3 loop: CASSASLSYNEQFF. For the CDR3, the DNA is TGTGCCAGCAGTGCGTCCCTATCCTACAATGAGCAGTTCTTC.

The table lists this clonotype with a few counts. The CDR3 DNA reads as TGCAGTGCTAGAGATGAAGCTAATCAGCCCCAGCATTTT. Translation gives CSARDEANQPQHF. The chain employs TRBV20-1 and TRBJ1-5; D gene unclear. Trimming removed 0 bases at V and 4 bases at J, with 7 bases between. The length of the CDR3 is 13 residues. In germline, CDR1 is DFQATT, CDR2 SNEGSKA (reference sequence).

The V call is TRBV28, the J call TRBJ2-5; D is possibly TRBD1 (5 bases). The V end lost 2 bases, the J end lost 0 bases, and 10 bases lay between the germline ends. This CDR3 comprises 15 residues. Germline lookup yields CDR1 MDHEN and CDR2 SYDVKM. DNA for the CDR3: TGTGCCAGCAGTTTAAGGGGCAGCAACCAAGAGACCCAGTACTTC. This encodes CASSLRGSNQETQYF.

Comments on this clonotype: This sequence may be a read error, since a much larger clone differs from it by one base. V and J are TRBV30 and TRBJ1-6, with 9 positions matching TRBD1. The trim removed 0 bases at V and 8 bases at J, leaving 5 bases unmatched. This CDR3 is built from 15 residues. Germline CDR1 GTSNPN, CDR2 SVGIG (reference sequence). In nucleotides, the CDR3 is TGTGCCTGGAGTGTACAGGGGGCTCTTGATTCACCCCTCCACTTT. Translated, it gives CAWSVQGALDSPLHF.

This clonotype was seen more than once but under ten times. This clone may be a read error of a much larger clone one base away. The chain combines TRBV13 with TRBJ2-1; the match to TRBD2 covers 13 bases. This CDR3 comprises 17 residues. From germline, CDR1 is PRHDT and CDR2 FYEKMQ (reference sequence). V was pared by 3 bases and J by 3 bases, with 5 bases of the junction left unmatched. DNA of the CDR3: TGTGCCAGCAGCTTTATACTAGCGGGAGGGGACTACAATGAGCAGTTCTTC. Its translation is CASSFILAGGDYNEQFF.

This clonotype was seen repeatedly, ten times or more. The V call is TRBV11-2, the J call TRBJ2-3; 9 nucleotides agree with TRBD1. The CDR3 sequence is 14 residues long. The J segment lost 5 bases and the V segment lost 5 bases, leaving 5 bases of the junction unmatched. CDR1 is SGHAT, CDR2 FQNNGV, per germline. The CDR3 DNA sequence: TGTGCCAGCAGCCGACAGGGGGTGGTAGATACGCAGTATTTT. It codes for CASSRQGVVDTQYF. The entire variable domain, with the rest obtained from reference TRBV11-2 and TRBJ2-3, is as follows: EAGVAQSPRYKIIEKRQSVAFWCNPISGHATLYWYQQILGQGPKLLIQFQNNGVVDDSQLPKDRFSAERLKGVDSTLKIQPAKLEDSAVYLCASSRQGVVDTQYFGPGTRLTVL.

This clonotype was observed many times. This CDR3 reads CASSDPGGVEEQYF. The CDR3 bases are TGCGCCAGCAGCGACCCAGGGGGCGTTGAAGAGCAGTACTTC. V and J are TRBV5-1 and TRBJ2-7; 8 bases align to TRBD1. The CDR3 loop spans 14 amino acids. J was trimmed by 7 bases and V by 4 bases; bases with no gene match: 10. CDR1 and CDR2 from the germline V gene are SGHRS and YFSETQ.

This clonotype came up many times. The chain recombines TRBV12-3 or TRBV12-4 with TRBJ1-5, with D possibly matching TRBD1 (5 bases). Trimming stripped 1 base from V and 6 bases from J, with 19 bases between. This CDR3 comprises 17 residues. This chain's CDR3 is CASSLGVGDRQAQPQHF. DNA of the CDR3: TGTGCCAGCAGTTTAGGTGTGGGGGACCGCCAGGCTCAGCCCCAGCATTTT.

Written as DNA, the CDR3 is TGTGCCAGCAGTGGACGGACAGGAACTTTTTTCTATGGCTACACCTTC. Protein: CASSGRTGTFFYGYTF. The genes are TRBV6-1 and TRBJ1-2, with 7 bases lining up with TRBD1. This CDR3 is built from 16 residues. Looked up from germline, CDR1 is MNHNS and CDR2 is SASEGT. After removal of 4 bases from V and 4 bases from J, the junction contained 12 bases not matched to a gene.

The chain joins TRBV19 to TRBJ2-7; 10 bases align to TRBD2. The CDR3 loop spans 15 amino acids. Germline CDR1 and CDR2: LNHDA and SQIVND (reference sequence). After removal of 5 bases from V and 3 bases from J, the junction contained 7 bases not matched to a gene. The CDR3 spells CASSSRTSGHYEQYF. The CDR3 coding sequence is TGTGCCAGTAGTTCCCGGACTAGCGGCCACTACGAGCAGTACTTC.

The chain uses TRBV28 and TRBJ1-1, with D tentatively TRBD1 (6 bases). The CDR3 is 16 residues long. Germline CDR1 reads MDHEN; CDR2 reads SYDVKM. V dropped 4 bases and J dropped 1 base, with 16 bases sitting between them. CDR3 DNA: TGTGCCAGCAGTTCAACCTTGGGGGCGCCGAACACTGAAGCTTTCTTT. Protein: CASSSTLGAPNTEAFF.

As to this clonotype: This is likely a read error, given that the CDR3 carries no conserved phenylalanine or tryptophan at its end. The V and J genes are TRBV28 and TRBJ1-1; no clear D gene. The V gene's germline CDR1 is MDHEN and CDR2 SYDVKM. The CDR3 extends over 12 amino acids. CDR3 sequence (DNA): TGTGCCAGCAATTTAGTCAACACTGAAGCTTTCCTT. Amino acids: CASNLVNTEAFL.